This T cell receptor (beta chain) is drawn from a study of early T cells in non-severe SARS-CoV-2 infection. Study details: The authors sequenced bulk RNA from unsorted whole blood, leaving chains unpaired.

This clonotype came up many times. As yet, its antigen is unknown. The CDR3 extends over 15 amino acids. Germline V gives CDR1 SEHNR, CDR2 FQNEAQ (reference sequence). Deletions cut 7 bases from V and 5 bases from J, with 15 bases between. One entry per CDR3 protein, called by TCRdb with MiXCR from the 5' RACE reads. The top ten hold 1% to 1.4% of the sample, which has some 77,000 distinct CDR3 sequences, 9.5% to 15% seen once. Notes on the study in general: VDJdb-based annotation leaned toward anti-spike CD8 responses and missed private and CD4 specificities.

V usage is TRBV7-9 and J usage is TRBJ1-6; D gene unclear. Sequenced material: whole blood. This sequence was found in an adult who was a healthcare worker with PCR-confirmed SARS-CoV-2 infection or an uninfected control (not recorded which). The DNA for the CDR3 is TGTGCCAGCACCCGAATCCTTAGAGATAATTCACCCCTCCACTTT. This translates into CASTRILRDNSPLHF.